The following is a T cell receptor beta chain sequence with its context. No antigen is known for it. Base-call qualities are not available, and no considerably larger clone is one nucleotide away. This sample stems from a study of blood T cells in healthy people across ages (dated by TCRdb to between 2015 and 2017). As for the study more broadly: In model experiments, template switching captured about one uniquely barcoded TCR beta cDNA molecule for every two T cells. The donors were split into four age groups: young (average about 15 years), middle-aged (roughly 39), aged (approximately 60) and long-lived (under 85). Using the same blood draw, the study looked at two additional independent replicas of 1 million unique cDNA reads for two donors, one aged 18 to 30 and the other aged 80 or older. Age-related changes in TCR beta repertoire diversity were measured in the study by deep sequencing normalized with unique cDNA molecular identifiers. To avoid experimental bias, donors of different ages were randomly spread across the sequencing lanes. General study outcomes and caveats: Estimates of total diversity based on one million sequenced T cells were regarded as lower bounds and as underestimates. Because donor CMV infection status was unknown, age-related changes in expanded clonotypes were potentially confounded. Bulk unsorted PBMC profiling prevented conclusive comparison of naive and antigen-experienced compartments. Observed TCR beta diversity per million T cells fell roughly linearly with age, and a significant reduction was already apparent by age about 36. There was a strong correlation between observed TCR beta diversity and the percentage of naive T cells measured by flow cytometry. Compared with the aged group, the long-lived group had more naive CD4+ T cells, fewer expanded clones and increased TCR diversity, suggesting age selection.

Libraries were built with 5' RACE. Sequencer: Illumina HiSeq 2500. A second PCR of roughly 6 to 11 cycles was run with a J-beta primer mix and a sample-barcoded 5' primer. A unique molecular identifier was introduced onto each TCR beta cDNA molecule by a template-switch 5' adaptor carrying 12 random nucleotides. Each sample yielded at least 2.5 million CDR3-containing paired-end reads. First-strand cDNA synthesis was performed from all RNA using the Mint cDNA synthesis kit, with priming by a TRBC-specific oligonucleotide. Following uracil-DNA glycosylase treatment, a first 18-cycle PCR with universal primers M1SS and BC2_uni_R was performed on all cDNA. Regarding the original processing steps: For normalization, 1 million high-quality reads were randomly selected from each sample, with every read carrying a distinct molecular identifier. Instead of being binned into consensus sequences, reads with shared molecular identifiers were discarded. MiTCR, run with a Q25 quality threshold and the strictest error-elimination algorithm, handled CDR3 identification, clonotype clustering and error correction. A nonparametric unseen species model with Euler transformation was used to estimate a lower bound on total TCR beta diversity. The public reads were reprocessed in TCRdb via fastp at Q25 and MiXCR, keeping in-frame beta chains. When rows share a CDR3 protein, they turn into one entry using the most common DNA and genes. TCRdb, rather than the study authors, made the V and J calls. This sample has approximately 800,000 distinct CDR3 sequences in its table, and 35% to 40% of those were observed once. The top ten clonotypes cover over 10% of the sample.

CDR1 SGHRS and CDR2 YFSETQ are derived from the germline V gene. Here V drops 4 bases and J drops 0 bases, and the junction holds 8 bases not matched to any gene. The cysteine opens and the phenylalanine closes a CDR3 of 17 amino acids. Only the CDR3 part of the read is kept: 51 bases, read in frame from the first base. Systemically healthy Caucasian individuals from Russia, about 38 in total and aged roughly 6 to 100 years, were included as donors. Around 9.9 milliliters of peripheral blood were collected from each donor into EDTA-treated Vacutainer tubes. Ficoll-Paque density-gradient centrifugation was used to isolate PBMCs, with at least 6.5 million per sample. Total RNA was extracted from PBMCs with Trizol reagent, with at least 6 micrograms obtained per sample. For every donor, flow cytometry on a PBMC aliquot measured the percentage of naive CD45RAhigh/CD27high T cells.

The sequenced material came from blood. Recombination connected TRBV5-1 to TRBJ2-5; 11 junctional bases match TRBD2. This TCR derives from a man younger than 35 in good health. The sequenced DNA is TGCGCCAGCAGCCGACAGGGGACTAGCGGCCACCAAGAGACCCAGTACTTC. Its coded protein is CASSRQGTSGHQETQYF.